This entry lists 10 T cell receptor beta chains sequenced from one sample in a study of T-cell reconstitution after alpha-beta-depleted transplantation in children. Unique molecular identifiers were built into the TCRbeta library. TCRdb independently ran MiXCR on the PCR reads; one entry per CDR3 protein. Of about 500,000 distinct CDR3 sequences in the sample, approximately 32% were seen once. The source was PBMCs from the stem cell graft donor, collected from the stem cell graft. Source of these receptors: a human donor who donated a stem cell graft to a child with aplastic anemia.

The V and J genes are TRBV30 and TRBJ1-1; D call uncertain. The germline CDR1 and CDR2 sequences are GTSNPN and SVGIG (reference sequence). The CDR3 totals 12 residues. Trimming took 5 bases from V and 1 from J, leaving 8 bases between them. The CDR3 DNA reads as TGTGCCTGGGCGCCGGGGAACACTGAAGCTTTCTTT. This gives the protein CAWAPGNTEAFF.

There are a few counts of this clonotype. The rearrangement links TRBV7-9 to TRBJ2-2; D unclear. The CDR3 length is 13 residues. Germline V gives CDR1 SEHNR, CDR2 FQNEAQ (reference sequence). With 6 bases removed from V and 2 bases from J, the gap between germline ends came to 7 bases. CDR3 in amino acids: CASRSTNTGELFF. The CDR3 DNA reads as TGTGCCAGCAGGTCGACCAACACCGGGGAGCTGTTTTTT.

The V call is TRBV7-8, the J call TRBJ1-5; TRBD1 aligns across 8 bases. Germline V CDR1 and CDR2: SGHVS, FQNEAQ. This CDR3 contains 14 residues. Trimming took 6 bases from V and 7 from J; bases not matched to a gene: 8. CDR3 sequence reads: CASSLTGVGQPQHF. In DNA, the CDR3 is TGTGCCAGCAGTTTGACAGGGGTTGGGCAGCCCCAGCATTTT.

This clonotype appeared a few times. V usage is TRBV20-1 and J usage is TRBJ2-5, with D hard to call. The CDR3 contains 13 residues. Trimming stripped 1 base from V and 5 bases from J, with 11 bases between. CDR1 and CDR2 (germline): DFQATT, SNEGSKA (reference sequence). The CDR3 protein is CSARVSAFETQYF. Here the CDR3 DNA reads TGCAGTGCTAGAGTTTCAGCGTTTGAGACCCAGTACTTC.

This chain connects TRBV19 to TRBJ2-1; 7 bases are a match to TRBD2. Germline-derived CDR1 and CDR2 are LNHDA and SQIVND (reference sequence). Trimming removed 2 bases from V and 4 bases from J; junction bases left unmatched: 5. This CDR3 has 15 residues. CDR3 sequence: CASSIREGHYNEQFF. The CDR3 DNA sequence: TGTGCCAGTAGTATAAGGGAGGGCCATTACAATGAGCAGTTCTTC.

The chain is built from TRBV24-1 and TRBJ2-3; D is unresolved. Germline values: CDR1 KGHDR, CDR2 SFDVKD. The CDR3 loop spans 19 amino acids. V lost 3 bases to trimming and J lost 3 bases, with 24 bases between them. For the CDR3, the DNA is TGTGCCACCAGTGATCCCCGTCCCGGCCCTCCGAGGCGGACAGATACGCAGTATTTT. This encodes CATSDPRPGPPRRTDTQYF.

This clonotype was seen only a few times. V gene TRBV28 combines with J gene TRBJ1-1; TRBD1 matches 9 bases. The CDR3 consists of 14 residues. Germline V gene lookup returns CDR1 MDHEN and CDR2 SYDVKM. With V trimmed by 6 bases and J by 6 bases, 8 bases remained unmatched. Here the CDR3 reads CASRAGTGKAEAFF. In DNA, the CDR3 is TGTGCCAGCAGGGCGGGGACAGGGAAGGCTGAAGCTTTCTTT.

This clonotype turned up a few times. For the CDR3, the DNA is TGCAGCGTTGAGCAGGGTTTGGCACAAGAGACCCAGTACTTC. Translated: CSVEQGLAQETQYF. The chain joins TRBV29-1 to TRBJ2-5; D is possibly TRBD1 (5 bases). CDR1 and CDR2 (germline): SQVTM, ANQGSEA. V gave up 3 bases and J gave up 2 bases, with 13 bases separating them. This CDR3 is 14 amino acids long.

Regarding this clonotype: Compared with germline, one end of the junction differs, possibly owing to a read error. The rearrangement joins TRBV18 to TRBJ1-1; D remains unclear. Per the germline V gene, CDR1 is KGHSH and CDR2 is LQKENI. There are 15 residues in the CDR3. Here the CDR3 reads CASSPTHARNIEAFF. The CDR3 DNA follows: TGTGCCAGCTCCCCAACGCACGCTCGGAACATTGAAGCTTTCTTT.

This chain connects TRBV5-5 to TRBJ2-2; 10 bases match TRBD1. The junction had 2 bases not matched to a gene; V was cut back by 1 base and J by 5 bases. Germline CDR1 and CDR2: SGHKS and YYEKEE (reference sequence). The CDR3 contains 15 residues. CDR3 residues: CASSLRGQGTGELFF. CDR3 sequence (DNA): TGTGCCAGCAGCTTGAGGGGACAGGGGACCGGGGAGCTGTTTTTT.